These T cell receptor beta chains were read from a single sample in a study of cytomegalovirus exposure and HLA in healthy donors. The table came from immunoSEQ multiplex PCR; TCRdb's copy has only in-frame clones and leaves some out. The repertoire includes 170,000 or so clones, 65% to 90% of them detected once, and roughly 1.8% sits in the top ten. The sequencing input was PBMCs. The source of these receptors is a woman between 18 and 30 years old in good health and CMV-seronegative. CDR3s leave out the opening cysteine and the closing phenylalanine or tryptophan. The D gene is left open where the match is weak.

TRBD2,TRBV6-5,ASSWSAGWETQY
NA,TRBV2,ASGGTGGEEY
NA,TRBV6-4,ASSDGPGADTQY
TRBD1,TRBV6-6,ASSPTGTDTQY
NA,TRBV28,ASTRWQDNIQY
TRBD2,TRBV28,ASSLLAGGSPYEQY
TRBD1,TRBV5-4,ASSFPGTGSTEAF
NA,TRBV28,ASIERVGRLANTGELF
NA,TRBV27,ASKARLVDTQY
NA,TRBV9,ASSTQPTGIDEQY
TRBD1,TRBV7-2,ASSPDRGLAGELF
TRBD1,TRBV27,ATPGQGFIRRNTIY
TRBD2,TRBV27,ASRLAGPEQY
NA,TRBV11-2,ASSLPVGSTGELF
NA,TRBV14,ASSQDLAPGNTIY
TRBD1,TRBV27,ASSSLIRGRDTQY
TRBD2,TRBV7-8,ASSPTLGLDMNYEQY
NA,TRBV2,ASSEGAVEQY
NA,TRBV7-9,ASSFGATARGPGNTIY
TRBD1,TRBV30,AFNRGFYNEQF
TRBD1,TRBV10-3,AISWGQGYYEQY
NA,TRBV28,ASSLGTYEQY
NA,TRBV30,AWSRQGNTGELF
TRBD2,TRBV9,ASSVEAGDTDTQY
NA,TRBV5-1,ASSLELERAAGEQY
TRBD2,TRBV29-1,SVGLAGNNEQF
NA,TRBV19,ASSMGRELKETQY
TRBD2,TRBV19,ASSMVLAGRNEQF
NA,TRBV27,ASMNLSEDTQY